This entry lists 3 T cell receptor beta chains sequenced from one sample in a study of blood T cell repertoires in COVID-19. Assay: immunoSEQ multiplex PCR; the TCRdb copy retains only in-frame clones and omits some. The table lists about 250,000 clones, about 70% of them singletons, with around 3.4% in the top ten. Input material: peripheral blood. The receptor set was obtained from an elderly woman with acute or convalescent COVID-19.

The rearrangement uses TRBV9 and TRBJ2-1; 13 bases match TRBD2. The germline V gene has CDR1 SGDLS and CDR2 YYNGEE. There are 18 residues in the CDR3. J was trimmed by 7 bases and V by 3 bases; bases with no gene match: 13. CDR3 sequence reads: CASSANLQLAGGLNEQFF. CDR3 nucleotides: TGTGCCAGCAGCGCTAACCTCCAACTAGCGGGAGGGCTAAATGAGCAGTTCTTC.

This chain connects TRBV4-3 to TRBJ2-4; D might be TRBD1 (5 bases). Germline-derived CDR1 and CDR2 are LGHNA and YSLEER. Trimming shortened V by 1 base and J by 2 bases, and 9 bases separated the two germline ends. The CDR3 sequence is 15 residues long. CDR3 coding DNA: TGCGCCAGCAGCCAAGCGGCAGGGACCAAAAACATTCAGTACTTC. It yields the protein CASSQAAGTKNIQYF.

The chain uses TRBV9 and TRBJ1-1, with TRBD1 as a possible D gene (6 bases). Germline V gene lookup returns CDR1 SGDLS and CDR2 YYNGEE. The CDR3 loop spans 12 amino acids. Trimming removed 3 bases at V and 6 bases at J, with 9 bases between. CDR3 region: CASSGGGPEAFF. In nucleotides, the CDR3 is TGTGCCAGCAGCGGTGGGGGCCCTGAAGCTTTCTTT.